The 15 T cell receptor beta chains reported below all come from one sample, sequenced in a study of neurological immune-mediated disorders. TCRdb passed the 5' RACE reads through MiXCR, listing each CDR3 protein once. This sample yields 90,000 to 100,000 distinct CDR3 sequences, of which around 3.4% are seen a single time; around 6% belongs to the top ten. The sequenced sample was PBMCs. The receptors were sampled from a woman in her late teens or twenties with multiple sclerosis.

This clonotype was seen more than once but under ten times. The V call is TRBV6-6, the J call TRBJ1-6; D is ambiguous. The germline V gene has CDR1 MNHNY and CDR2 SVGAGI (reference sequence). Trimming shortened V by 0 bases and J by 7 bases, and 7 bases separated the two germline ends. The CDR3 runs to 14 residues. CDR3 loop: CASSYSMANSPLHF. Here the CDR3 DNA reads TGTGCCAGCAGTTACTCGATGGCCAATTCACCCCTCCACTTT.

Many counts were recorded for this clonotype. The CDR3, as DNA: TGTGCCAGCACCAGGGGGGAAGGGAGCGGAGCCCAGTACTTC. Amino acid sequence: CASTRGEGSGAQYF. The rearrangement joins TRBV12-3 or TRBV12-4 to TRBJ2-5, with a possible D match to TRBD1 (7 bases). V was clipped by 7 bases and J by 9 bases, with 21 bases between them. CDR3 size: 14 residues.

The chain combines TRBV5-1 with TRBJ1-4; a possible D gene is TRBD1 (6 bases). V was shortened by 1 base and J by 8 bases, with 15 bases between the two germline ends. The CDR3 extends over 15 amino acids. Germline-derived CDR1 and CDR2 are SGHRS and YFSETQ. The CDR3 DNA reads TGCGCCAGCAGCTTGTCAGGCGCACAGGGCGAAAAACTGTTTTTT. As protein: CASSLSGAQGEKLFF.

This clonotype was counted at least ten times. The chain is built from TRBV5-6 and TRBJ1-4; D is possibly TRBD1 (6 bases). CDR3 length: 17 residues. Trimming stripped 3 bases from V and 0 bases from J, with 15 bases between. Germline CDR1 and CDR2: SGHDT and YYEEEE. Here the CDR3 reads CASSSTGNGATNEKLFF. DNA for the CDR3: TGTGCCAGCAGCTCCACAGGGAATGGAGCAACTAATGAAAAACTGTTTTTT.

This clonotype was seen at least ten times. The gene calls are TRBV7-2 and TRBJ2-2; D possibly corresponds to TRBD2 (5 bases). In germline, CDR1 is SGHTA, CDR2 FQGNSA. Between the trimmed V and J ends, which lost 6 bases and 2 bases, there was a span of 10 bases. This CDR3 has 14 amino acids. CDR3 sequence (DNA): TGTGCCAGCAGTAAACTAGGCAACACCGGGGAGCTGTTTTTT. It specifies CASSKLGNTGELFF.

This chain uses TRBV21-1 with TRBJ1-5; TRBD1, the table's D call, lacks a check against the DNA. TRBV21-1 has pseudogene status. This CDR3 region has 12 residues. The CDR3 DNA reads TGTGCCAGCAAGACAGGGTCTAAGACCCAGAATTTT. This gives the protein CASKTGSKTQNF.

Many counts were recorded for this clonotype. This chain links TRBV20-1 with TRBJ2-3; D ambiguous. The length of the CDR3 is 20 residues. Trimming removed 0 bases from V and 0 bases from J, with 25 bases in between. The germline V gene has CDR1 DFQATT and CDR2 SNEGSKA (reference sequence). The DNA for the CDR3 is TGCAGTGCTAGAGATCCCAGCTCGGTTGTATTAGACCCTAGCACAGATACGCAGTATTTT. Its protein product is CSARDPSSVVLDPSTDTQYF.

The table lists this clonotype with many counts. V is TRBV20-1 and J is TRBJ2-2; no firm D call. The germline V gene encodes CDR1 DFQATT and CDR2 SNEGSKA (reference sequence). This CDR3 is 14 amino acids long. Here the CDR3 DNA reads TGCAGCGCTGAAGGGATTCCGAACACCGGGGAGCTGTTTTTT. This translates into CSAEGIPNTGELFF.

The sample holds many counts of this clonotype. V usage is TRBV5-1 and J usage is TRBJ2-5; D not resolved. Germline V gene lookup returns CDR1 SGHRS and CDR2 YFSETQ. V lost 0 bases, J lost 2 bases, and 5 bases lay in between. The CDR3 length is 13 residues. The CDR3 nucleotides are TGCGCCAGCAGCTTGGAGGTACAAGAGACCCAGTACTTC. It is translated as CASSLEVQETQYF.

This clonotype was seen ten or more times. The CDR3 region is CASSLEGRVTGNTIYF. The CDR3, as DNA: TGTGCCAGCAGCTTAGAGGGCCGGGTTACCGGAAACACCATATATTTT. The gene calls are TRBV7-6 and TRBJ1-3; D remains ambiguous. This CDR3 comprises 16 residues. V gave up 1 base and J gave up 4 bases, with 14 bases separating them. From germline, CDR1 is SGHVS and CDR2 FNYEAQ.

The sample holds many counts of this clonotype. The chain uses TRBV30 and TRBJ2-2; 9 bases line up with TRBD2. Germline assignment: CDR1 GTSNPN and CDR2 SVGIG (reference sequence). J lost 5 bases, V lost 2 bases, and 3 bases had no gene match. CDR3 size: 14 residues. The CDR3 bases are TGTGCCTGGAGTAAGCTAGCGGGGACCGGGGAGCTGTTTTTT. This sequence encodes CAWSKLAGTGELFF. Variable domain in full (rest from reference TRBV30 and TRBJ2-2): SQTIHQWPATLVQPVGSPLSLECTVEGTSNPNLYWYRQAAGRGLQLLFYSVGIGQISSEVPQNLSASRPQDRQFILSSKKLLLSDSGFYLCAWSKLAGTGELFFGEGSRLTVL.

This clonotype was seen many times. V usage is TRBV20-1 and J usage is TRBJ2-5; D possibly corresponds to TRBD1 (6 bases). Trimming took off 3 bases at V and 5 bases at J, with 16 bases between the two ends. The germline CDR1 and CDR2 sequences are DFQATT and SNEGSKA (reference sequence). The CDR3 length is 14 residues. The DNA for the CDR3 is TGCAGTGCTAGCTTGGCAGGGGCTGGGGAGACCCAGTACTTC. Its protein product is CSASLAGAGETQYF.

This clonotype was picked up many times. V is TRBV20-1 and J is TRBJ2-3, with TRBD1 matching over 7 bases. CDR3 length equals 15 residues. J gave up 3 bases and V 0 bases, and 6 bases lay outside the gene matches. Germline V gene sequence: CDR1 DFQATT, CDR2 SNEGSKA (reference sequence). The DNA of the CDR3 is TGCAGTGCTAGAGATCGCAGGGGGAAGACAGATACGCAGTATTTT. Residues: CSARDRRGKTDTQYF.

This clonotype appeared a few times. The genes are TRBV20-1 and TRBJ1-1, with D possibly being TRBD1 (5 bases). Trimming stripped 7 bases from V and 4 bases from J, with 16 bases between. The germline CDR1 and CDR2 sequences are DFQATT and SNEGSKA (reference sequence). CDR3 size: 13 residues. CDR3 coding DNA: TGCAGTGATCTGGGGACCGGGGGCACTGAAGCTTTCTTT. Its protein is CSDLGTGGTEAFF.

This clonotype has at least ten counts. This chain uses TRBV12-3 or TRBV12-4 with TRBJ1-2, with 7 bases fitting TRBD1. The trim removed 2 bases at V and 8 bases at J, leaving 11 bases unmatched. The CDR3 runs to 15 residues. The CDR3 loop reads CASSLPHTGVRGYTF. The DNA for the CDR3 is TGTGCCAGCAGTTTACCCCATACAGGGGTGAGGGGCTACACCTTC.